These 10 T cell receptor beta chains share one sample of origin, sequenced in a study of control samples from healthy donors and cancer patients. Measured with immunoSEQ multiplex PCR; TCRdb has only the in-frame clones, and not every one. The table shows some 100,000 clones, with 88% occurring only once. Sequenced sample: blood. The source of these receptors is a man in his thirties or forties in good health.

The chain uses TRBV5-4 and TRBJ1-2, with 7 positions matching TRBD1. J lost 3 bases, V lost 3 bases, and 8 bases had no gene match. Germline V CDR1 and CDR2: SGHNT, YYREEE (reference sequence). There are 15 residues in the CDR3. This chain's CDR3 is CASSWGQRVDYGYTF. In nucleotides, the CDR3 is TGTGCCAGCAGCTGGGGACAGAGGGTTGACTATGGCTACACCTTC.

This chain uses TRBV14 with TRBJ2-1; 7 nucleotides line up with TRBD1. V dropped 3 bases and J dropped 13; count of bases not matched to a gene: 12. The CDR3 runs to 14 residues. CDR1 and CDR2 from the germline V gene are SGHDN and FVKESK. In DNA form, the CDR3 reads TGTGCCAGCAGCCACCCCGACGACAGGGACAGTCAGTTCTTC. Its translation is CASSHPDDRDSQFF.

J is TRBJ1-2 and V is TRBV2, with D hard to call. This CDR3 contains 12 residues. The germline CDR1 and CDR2 sequences are SNHLY and FYNNEI. Trimming took 6 bases from V and 3 from J, leaving 8 bases between them. The CDR3 DNA reads TGTGCCAGCAGAACAGAGTACTATGGCTACACCTTC. This gives the protein CASRTEYYGYTF.

The V call is TRBV28, the J call TRBJ2-6, with 7 bases lining up with TRBD1. V shed 7 bases, J shed 2 bases, and the junction held 2 bases outside the gene matches. The CDR3 is made up of 14 amino acids. Germline V CDR1 and CDR2: MDHEN, SYDVKM. CDR3 region: CASMTGTGANVLTF. DNA for the CDR3: TGTGCCAGCATGACAGGGACTGGGGCCAACGTCCTGACTTTC.

V usage is TRBV4-2 and J usage is TRBJ1-3, with D uncertain. Germline assignment: CDR1 LGHNA and CDR2 YNFKEQ. This CDR3 comprises 17 residues. With 0 bases removed from V and 0 bases from J, the gap between germline ends came to 12 bases. This chain's CDR3 is CASSQDRGSPSGNTIYF. In nucleotides, the CDR3 is TGTGCCAGCAGCCAAGACCGCGGCAGCCCCTCTGGAAACACCATATATTTT.

The rearrangement links TRBV6-5 to TRBJ2-3; a weak D match, TRBD1 (6 bases). With 6 bases removed from V and 1 base from J, the gap between germline ends came to 11 bases. CDR1 is MNHEY, CDR2 SVGAGI, per germline. This CDR3 spans 14 amino acids. The chain's CDR3 is CASRSGVGTDTQYF. CDR3 bases: TGTGCCAGCAGATCAGGGGTTGGCACAGATACGCAGTATTTT.

This clone was counted a single time. The V call is TRBV19, the J call TRBJ2-1; the D gene could be TRBD1 or TRBD2 (5 bases each). Trimming cost V 2 bases and J 7 bases, with 18 bases left between them. Germline V lookup: CDR1 LNHDA, CDR2 SQIVND (reference sequence). The CDR3 has 16 residues. The CDR3 DNA reads as TGTGCCAGTAGTATATCCCCCCCGGGGCCTGGGAATGAGCAGTTCTTC. Amino acids: CASSISPPGPGNEQFF.

This clone has just one count. The chain carries TRBV4-1 and TRBJ1-1; D is unresolved. The V gene's germline CDR1 is MGHRA and CDR2 YSYEKL. The CDR3 is 11 residues long. CDR3 region: CGSSSNTEAFF. CDR3 coding DNA: TGCGGGTCGTCCTCGAACACTGAAGCTTTCTTT.

The genes are TRBV24-1 and TRBJ2-1; D is possibly TRBD2 (6 bases). From germline, CDR1 is KGHDR and CDR2 SFDVKD. The CDR3 consists of 16 residues. The ends were cut back, 2 bases at V and 3 bases at J, with 13 bases in the middle. CDR3 in amino acids: CATSDSWDSNYNEQFF. In nucleotides, the CDR3 is TGTGCCACCAGTGATTCTTGGGACTCGAACTACAATGAGCAGTTCTTC.

This chain joins TRBV11-2 and TRBJ2-5; 7 positions agree with TRBD2. Germline V gene sequence: CDR1 SGHAT, CDR2 FQNNGV. This CDR3 is 17 amino acids long. The V gene end was trimmed by 3 bases and the J gene end by 5 bases; junction bases not matched to a gene: 15. CDR3 sequence reads: CASSFRIPGGSSETQYF. CDR3 coding DNA: TGTGCCAGCAGCTTTCGAATCCCGGGCGGGAGTTCGGAGACCCAGTACTTC.